The rows below give T cell receptor beta chains drawn from one sample of a study of blood T cell repertoires in COVID-19. Generated by immunoSEQ multiplex PCR, the TCRdb table keeps only in-frame clones and is missing some. The sample lists hundreds of thousands of clones, 80% occurring once. Sequenced material: PBMCs or T cells enriched from blood (not recorded which). The source of these receptors is a man in his thirties or forties with acute COVID-19. Each CDR3 is given with its conserved first and last residue. Each record gives: CDR3 protein, J gene, D gene, V gene, clone size. A D gene is named only where the DNA matches it firmly. Expanded clones get a size class; other rows say once, few or many, or leave the size out.

CDR3 protein: CASSLYRQGADTQYF
J gene: TRBJ2-3
D gene: TRBD1
V gene: TRBV11-3
clone size: .

CDR3 protein: CATGLETQYF
J gene: TRBJ2-5
D gene: .
V gene: TRBV19
clone size: many

CDR3 protein: CASSVGTSGASDTQYF
J gene: TRBJ2-3
D gene: TRBD2
V gene: TRBV9
clone size: few

CDR3 protein: CASSQGQGLSEQYF
J gene: TRBJ2-7
D gene: TRBD1
V gene: TRBV5-1
clone size: .

CDR3 protein: CASSLLGNTIYF
J gene: TRBJ1-3
D gene: .
V gene: TRBV19
clone size: few

CDR3 protein: CASVMRGIPDTQYF
J gene: TRBJ2-3
D gene: TRBD2
V gene: TRBV6-6
clone size: few

CDR3 protein: CASSFGGMAFF
J gene: TRBJ1-1
D gene: .
V gene: TRBV12-3/TRBV12-4
clone size: .

CDR3 protein: CASSLGLQGGTEAFF
J gene: TRBJ1-1
D gene: .
V gene: TRBV5-1
clone size: .

CDR3 protein: CASGSRPDTQYF
J gene: TRBJ2-3
D gene: .
V gene: TRBV9
clone size: .

CDR3 protein: CASSVDVGSYEQYF
J gene: TRBJ2-7
D gene: .
V gene: TRBV9
clone size: .

CDR3 protein: CASRRGGGNTGELFF
J gene: TRBJ2-2
D gene: TRBD2
V gene: TRBV6-5
clone size: .

CDR3 protein: CASSPRRGIYNSPLHF
J gene: TRBJ1-6
D gene: .
V gene: TRBV19
clone size: .

CDR3 protein: CASSLALGSRGYEQYF
J gene: TRBJ2-7
D gene: .
V gene: TRBV7-6
clone size: .

CDR3 protein: CASGTGLGNTIYF
J gene: TRBJ1-3
D gene: .
V gene: TRBV6-5
clone size: .

CDR3 protein: CASSPTGTAGNEQFF
J gene: TRBJ2-1
D gene: TRBD1
V gene: TRBV7-3
clone size: .

CDR3 protein: CASSDPFQASTNEKLFF
J gene: TRBJ1-4
D gene: .
V gene: TRBV6-2/TRBV6-3
clone size: .

CDR3 protein: CASSYSRPGAGELFF
J gene: TRBJ2-2
D gene: .
V gene: TRBV6-5
clone size: .

CDR3 protein: CASSQGSSKISGNTIYF
J gene: TRBJ1-3
D gene: .
V gene: TRBV3-1/TRBV3-2
clone size: .

CDR3 protein: CATYYTGNTEAFF
J gene: TRBJ1-1
D gene: .
V gene: TRBV5-6
clone size: .

CDR3 protein: CASRAKQGYGETQYF
J gene: TRBJ2-5
D gene: TRBD1
V gene: TRBV6-5
clone size: .

CDR3 protein: CASSYPGQGAAEQYF
J gene: TRBJ2-7
D gene: TRBD1
V gene: TRBV7-9
clone size: .

CDR3 protein: CASSLVGAGGYNEQFF
J gene: TRBJ2-1
D gene: .
V gene: TRBV11-3
clone size: .

CDR3 protein: CASSNSTGGSYGYTF
J gene: TRBJ1-2
D gene: TRBD1
V gene: TRBV7-3
clone size: .

CDR3 protein: CASSQRGQGTTLGELFF
J gene: TRBJ2-2
D gene: TRBD1
V gene: TRBV5-4
clone size: .

CDR3 protein: CASSPTGGWGINQPQHF
J gene: TRBJ1-5
D gene: .
V gene: TRBV27
clone size: .

CDR3 protein: CASSSPGQGEEQYF
J gene: TRBJ2-7
D gene: TRBD1
V gene: TRBV6-5
clone size: .

CDR3 protein: CAGARRQNQPQHF
J gene: TRBJ1-5
D gene: .
V gene: TRBV19
clone size: .

CDR3 protein: CSASGGGSYEQYF
J gene: TRBJ2-7
D gene: TRBD2
V gene: TRBV20-1
clone size: .

CDR3 protein: CSVGRLLGGYNEQFF
J gene: TRBJ2-1
D gene: TRBD2
V gene: TRBV29-1
clone size: .

CDR3 protein: CASSLSSLAGAPYEQYF
J gene: TRBJ2-7
D gene: .
V gene: TRBV27
clone size: .

CDR3 protein: CASRTSGGMKNIQYF
J gene: TRBJ2-4
D gene: TRBD2
V gene: TRBV10-2
clone size: .

CDR3 protein: CASSFGVTIYF
J gene: TRBJ1-3
D gene: .
V gene: TRBV11-2
clone size: .

CDR3 protein: CAWSERGADGYTF
J gene: TRBJ1-2
D gene: .
V gene: TRBV30
clone size: many

CDR3 protein: CASSFTGQSPLHF
J gene: TRBJ1-6
D gene: .
V gene: TRBV27
clone size: once

CDR3 protein: CASSVGGGFTDTQYF
J gene: TRBJ2-3
D gene: TRBD2
V gene: TRBV9
clone size: .

CDR3 protein: CASKPDKGQGRNSPLHF
J gene: TRBJ1-6
D gene: TRBD1
V gene: TRBV10-2
clone size: few

CDR3 protein: CATSEWTGIGGYTF
J gene: TRBJ1-2
D gene: TRBD1
V gene: TRBV24-1
clone size: few

CDR3 protein: CAWSVQSGEKLFF
J gene: TRBJ1-4
D gene: .
V gene: TRBV30
clone size: .

CDR3 protein: CASSAPGTGPQKQYF
J gene: TRBJ2-7
D gene: TRBD1
V gene: TRBV2
clone size: once

CDR3 protein: CASSFPGRGETQYF
J gene: TRBJ2-5
D gene: .
V gene: TRBV5-1
clone size: .

CDR3 protein: CASSLDRRYGYTF
J gene: TRBJ1-2
D gene: .
V gene: TRBV12-3/TRBV12-4
clone size: .

CDR3 protein: CASIGGADTQYF
J gene: TRBJ2-3
D gene: .
V gene: TRBV6-5
clone size: .

CDR3 protein: CASSYFGDSSYGYTF
J gene: TRBJ1-2
D gene: TRBD1
V gene: TRBV6-5
clone size: .